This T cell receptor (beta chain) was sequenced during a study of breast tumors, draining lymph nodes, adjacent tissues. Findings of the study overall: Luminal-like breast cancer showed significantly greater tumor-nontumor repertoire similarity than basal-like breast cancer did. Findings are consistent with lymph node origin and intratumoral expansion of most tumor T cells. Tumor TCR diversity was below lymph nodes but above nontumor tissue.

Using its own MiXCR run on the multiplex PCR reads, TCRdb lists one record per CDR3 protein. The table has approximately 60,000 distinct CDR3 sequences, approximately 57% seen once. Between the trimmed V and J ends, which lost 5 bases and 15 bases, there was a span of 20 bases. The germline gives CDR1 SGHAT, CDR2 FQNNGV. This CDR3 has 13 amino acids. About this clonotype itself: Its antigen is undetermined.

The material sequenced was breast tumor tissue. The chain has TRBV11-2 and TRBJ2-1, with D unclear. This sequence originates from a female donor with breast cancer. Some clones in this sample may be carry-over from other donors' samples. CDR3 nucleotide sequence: TGTGCCAGCAGCCTACGAGGCCCGGCGCGTGTGTTCTTC. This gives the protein CASSLRGPARVFF.